The present TCR beta chain was sequenced within a study of T cells in Graves' hyperthyroidism and ophthalmopathy. This clonotype was recorded at least ten times. No antigen is known for it. RNA transcripts served as the template for amplifying TCR beta CDR3 regions. The HTBI primer set was used in a first-round RT-PCR of the TCR CDR3. TCRdb re-called the multiplex PCR reads through MiXCR, storing one row per CDR3 protein. The sample lists about 700,000 distinct CDR3 sequences; 14% were seen once. Recently diagnosed hyperthyroidism of less than 2 months' duration affected patients aged 18 to 65. Looked up from germline, CDR1 is SGHAT and CDR2 is FQNNGV. This CDR3 comprises 14 residues. The ends were cut back, 5 bases at V and 1 base at J, with 11 bases in the middle. General study points: Among thyroid clonotypes expanded above 0.001, most also appeared in blood.

The receptor was isolated from a woman aged 18-30 years with Graves' hyperthyroidism. The chain recombines TRBV11-2 with TRBJ2-5, with unresolved D. The sequencing sample was made of blood. The DNA of the CDR3 is TGTGCCAGCAGCCGGGCGGTTGGCCAAGAGACCCAGTACTTC. This gives the protein CASSRAVGQETQYF. Drawing the rest from reference TRBV11-2 and TRBJ2-5, the complete variable domain is EAGVAQSPRYKIIEKRQSVAFWCNPISGHATLYWYQQILGQGPKLLIQFQNNGVVDDSQLPKDRFSAERLKGVDSTLKIQPAKLEDSAVYLCASSRAVGQETQYFGPGTRLLVL.